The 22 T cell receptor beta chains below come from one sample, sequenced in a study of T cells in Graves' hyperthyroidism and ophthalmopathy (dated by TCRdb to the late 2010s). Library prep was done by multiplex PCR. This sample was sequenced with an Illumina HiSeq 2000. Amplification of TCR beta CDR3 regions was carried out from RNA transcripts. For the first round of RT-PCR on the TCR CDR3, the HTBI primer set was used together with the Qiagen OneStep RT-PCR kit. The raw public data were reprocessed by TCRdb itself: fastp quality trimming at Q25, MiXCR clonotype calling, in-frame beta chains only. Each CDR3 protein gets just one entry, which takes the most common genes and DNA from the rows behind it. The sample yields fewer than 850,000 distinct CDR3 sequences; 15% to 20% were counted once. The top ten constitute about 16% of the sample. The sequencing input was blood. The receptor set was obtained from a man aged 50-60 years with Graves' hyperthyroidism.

DNA for the CDR3: TGCGCCAGCAGCTTGGCGACAGGATCTTACTACGAGCAGTACTTC. It codes for CASSLATGSYYEQYF. V usage is TRBV5-1 and J usage is TRBJ2-7; perhaps TRBD1 as D (6 bases). V lost 0 bases and J lost 3, with 13 bases in between. Germline-derived CDR1 and CDR2 are SGHRS and YFSETQ. This CDR3 is 15 amino acids long.

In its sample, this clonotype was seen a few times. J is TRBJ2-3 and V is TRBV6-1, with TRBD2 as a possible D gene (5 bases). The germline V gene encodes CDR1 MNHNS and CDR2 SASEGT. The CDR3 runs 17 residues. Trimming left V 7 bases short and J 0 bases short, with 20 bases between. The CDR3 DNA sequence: TGTGCCAGCAACCCCCTGGTGCCGGGGAGCAGCACAGATACGCAGTATTTT. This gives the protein CASNPLVPGSSTDTQYF.

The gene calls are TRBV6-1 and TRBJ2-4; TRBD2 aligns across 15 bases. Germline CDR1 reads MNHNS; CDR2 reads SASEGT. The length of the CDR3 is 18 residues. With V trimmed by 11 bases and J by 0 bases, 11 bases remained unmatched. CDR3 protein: CASSGTSGRSLAKNIQYF. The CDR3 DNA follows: TGTGCCTCCTCCGGGACTAGCGGGAGGTCCCTAGCCAAAAACATTCAGTACTTC.

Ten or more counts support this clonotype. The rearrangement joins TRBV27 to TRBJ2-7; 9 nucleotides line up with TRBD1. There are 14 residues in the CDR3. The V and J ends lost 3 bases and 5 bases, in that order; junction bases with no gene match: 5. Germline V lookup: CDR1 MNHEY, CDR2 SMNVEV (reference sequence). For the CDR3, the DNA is TGTGCCAGCAGTTTGGGACAGGGTAACGACGAGCAGTACTTC. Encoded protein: CASSLGQGNDEQYF.

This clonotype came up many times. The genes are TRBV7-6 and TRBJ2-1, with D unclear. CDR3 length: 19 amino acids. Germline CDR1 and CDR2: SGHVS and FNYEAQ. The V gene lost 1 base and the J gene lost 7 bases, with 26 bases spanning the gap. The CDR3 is CASSLEGPYEGLLRNEQFF. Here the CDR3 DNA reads TGTGCCAGCAGCTTAGAGGGCCCGTACGAAGGGCTCCTACGGAATGAGCAGTTCTTC.

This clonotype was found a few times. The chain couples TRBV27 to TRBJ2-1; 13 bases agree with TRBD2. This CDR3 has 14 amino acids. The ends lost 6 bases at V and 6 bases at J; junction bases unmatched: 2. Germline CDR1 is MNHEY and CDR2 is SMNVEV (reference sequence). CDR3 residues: CASRGLAGLNEQFF. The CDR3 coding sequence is TGTGCCAGCAGGGGACTAGCGGGACTCAATGAGCAGTTCTTC.

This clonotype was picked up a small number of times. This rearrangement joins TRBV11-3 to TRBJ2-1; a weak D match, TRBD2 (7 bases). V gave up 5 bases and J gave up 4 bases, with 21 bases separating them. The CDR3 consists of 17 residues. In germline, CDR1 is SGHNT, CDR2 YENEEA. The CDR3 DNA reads TGTGCCAGCAGCCATAGGGGGGGCCGGGGGCCTTACAATGAGCAGTTCTTC. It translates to CASSHRGGRGPYNEQFF.

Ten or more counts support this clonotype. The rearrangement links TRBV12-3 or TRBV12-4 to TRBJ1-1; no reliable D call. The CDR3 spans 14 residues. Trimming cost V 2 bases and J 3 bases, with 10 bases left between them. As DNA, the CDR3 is TGTGCCAGCAGTTTACCCCCTTCGGACACTGAAGCTTTCTTT. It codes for CASSLPPSDTEAFF.

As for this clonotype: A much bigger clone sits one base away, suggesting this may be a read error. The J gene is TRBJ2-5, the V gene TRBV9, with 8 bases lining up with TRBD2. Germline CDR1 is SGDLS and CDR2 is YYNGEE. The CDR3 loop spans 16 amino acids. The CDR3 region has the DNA TGTGCCAACAGCACAGGTAGCGGGGCCCTCCAAGAGACCCAGTACTTC. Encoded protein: CANSTGSGALQETQYF.

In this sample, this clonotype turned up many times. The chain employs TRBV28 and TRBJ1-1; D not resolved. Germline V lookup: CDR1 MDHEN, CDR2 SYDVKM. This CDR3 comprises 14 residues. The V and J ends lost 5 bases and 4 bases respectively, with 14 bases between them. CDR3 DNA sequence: TGTGCCAGCAGTCGGACTCTCCCGGCCACTGAAGCTTTCTTT. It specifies CASSRTLPATEAFF.

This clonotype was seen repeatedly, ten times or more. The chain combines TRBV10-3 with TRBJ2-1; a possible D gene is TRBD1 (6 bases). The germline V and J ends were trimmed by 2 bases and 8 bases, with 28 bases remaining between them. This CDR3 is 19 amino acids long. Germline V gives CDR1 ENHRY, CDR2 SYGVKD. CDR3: CAISERDNSRVDTSYEQFF. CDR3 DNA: TGTGCCATCAGTGAGCGGGACAACTCGAGGGTGGACACATCTTATGAGCAGTTCTTC.

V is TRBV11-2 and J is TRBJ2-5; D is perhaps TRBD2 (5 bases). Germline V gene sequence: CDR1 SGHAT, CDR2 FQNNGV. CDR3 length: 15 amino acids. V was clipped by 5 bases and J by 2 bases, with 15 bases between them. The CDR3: CASSTALSGQETQYF. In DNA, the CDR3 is TGTGCCAGCAGCACCGCCCTAAGCGGACAAGAGACCCAGTACTTC.

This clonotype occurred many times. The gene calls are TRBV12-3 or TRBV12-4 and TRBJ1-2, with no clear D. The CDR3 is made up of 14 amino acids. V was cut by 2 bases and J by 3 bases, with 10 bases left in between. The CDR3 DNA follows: TGTGCCAGCAGTTTAAACCTAATACACTATGGCTACACCTTC. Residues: CASSLNLIHYGYTF.

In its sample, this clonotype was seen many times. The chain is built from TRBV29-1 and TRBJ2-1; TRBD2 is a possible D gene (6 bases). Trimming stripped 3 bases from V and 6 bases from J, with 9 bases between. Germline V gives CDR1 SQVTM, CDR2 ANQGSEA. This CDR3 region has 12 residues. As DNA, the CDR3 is TGCAGCGTTGAGACTAGAAGCAATGAGCAGTTCTTC. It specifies CSVETRSNEQFF.

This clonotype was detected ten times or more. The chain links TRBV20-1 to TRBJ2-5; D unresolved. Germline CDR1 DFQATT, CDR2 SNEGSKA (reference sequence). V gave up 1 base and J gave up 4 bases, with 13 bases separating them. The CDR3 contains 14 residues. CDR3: CSARGSGGVETQYF. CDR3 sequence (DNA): TGCAGTGCTAGAGGTAGTGGTGGCGTAGAGACCCAGTACTTC.

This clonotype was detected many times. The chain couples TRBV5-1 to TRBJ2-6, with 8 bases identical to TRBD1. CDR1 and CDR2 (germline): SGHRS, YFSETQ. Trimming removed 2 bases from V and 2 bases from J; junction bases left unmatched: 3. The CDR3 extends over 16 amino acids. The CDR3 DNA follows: TGCGCCAGCAGCTTCTTACAGGGGGCTGGGGCCAACGTCCTGACTTTC. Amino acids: CASSFLQGAGANVLTF. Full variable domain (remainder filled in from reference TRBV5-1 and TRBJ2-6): KAGVTQTPRYLIKTRGQQVTLSCSPISGHRSVSWYQQTPGQGLQFLFEYFSETQRNKGNFPGRFSGRQFSNSRSEMNVSTLELGDSALYLCASSFLQGAGANVLTFGAGSRLTVL.

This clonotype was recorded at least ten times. The CDR3 here is CSARDEVEVPREQFF. DNA for the CDR3: TGCAGTGCTAGAGATGAAGTTGAAGTCCCCCGGGAGCAGTTCTTC. The chain joins TRBV20-1 to TRBJ2-1; D unresolved. Germline V gene lookup returns CDR1 DFQATT and CDR2 SNEGSKA (reference sequence). CDR3 length: 15 amino acids. The V end lost 0 bases, the J end lost 10 bases, and 19 bases lay between the germline ends.

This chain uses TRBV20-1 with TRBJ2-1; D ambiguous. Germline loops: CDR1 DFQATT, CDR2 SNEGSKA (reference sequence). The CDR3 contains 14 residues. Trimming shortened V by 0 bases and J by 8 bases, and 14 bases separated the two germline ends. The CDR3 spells CSARDRLMVDEQFF. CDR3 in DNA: TGCAGTGCTAGAGATCGACTCATGGTCGATGAGCAGTTCTTC.

CDR3 sequence: CASRPGTSPLAEQFF. The CDR3 region has the DNA TGTGCCAGCAGACCCGGGACTAGCCCCCTAGCCGAGCAGTTCTTC. This sequence joins TRBV6-2 or TRBV6-3 and TRBJ2-1, with 9 bases that match TRBD2. Trimming took 6 bases from V and 10 from J; bases not matched to a gene: 13. Germline lookup yields CDR1 MNHEY and CDR2 SVGEGT. CDR3 length equals 15 residues.

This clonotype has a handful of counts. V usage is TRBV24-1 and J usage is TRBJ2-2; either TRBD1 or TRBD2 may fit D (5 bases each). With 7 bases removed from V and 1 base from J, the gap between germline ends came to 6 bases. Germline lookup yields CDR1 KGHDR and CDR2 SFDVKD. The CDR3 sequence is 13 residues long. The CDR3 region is CATRGENTGELFF. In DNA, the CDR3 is TGTGCCACCAGGGGGGAGAACACCGGGGAGCTGTTTTTT.

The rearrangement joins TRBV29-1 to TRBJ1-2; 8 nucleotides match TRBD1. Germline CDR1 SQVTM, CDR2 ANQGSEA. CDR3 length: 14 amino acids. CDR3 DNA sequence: TGCAGGCCCAAAGCGTACAGGGGGAACGGTGGCTACACCTTC. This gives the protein CRPKAYRGNGGYTF.

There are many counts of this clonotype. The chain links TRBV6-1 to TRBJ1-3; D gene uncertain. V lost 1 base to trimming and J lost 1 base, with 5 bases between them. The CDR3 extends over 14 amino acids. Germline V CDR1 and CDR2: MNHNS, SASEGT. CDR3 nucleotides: TGTGCCAGCAGTGAAGGGAATTCTGGAAACACCATATATTTT. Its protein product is CASSEGNSGNTIYF.